What follows is one T cell receptor (beta chain) and its context. Produced via immunoSEQ multiplex PCR; TCRdb's table is partial and in-frame only. The repertoire has 25,000 to 35,000 clones, 80% to 90% of them found once; the top ten carry approximately 4%. This record comes from a study of PD-L1 blockade in urothelial cancer. This clonotype was obtained from a man aged 50-59 years with urothelial cancer. Here the sequenced sample was PBMCs, taken around atezolizumab (anti-PD-L1) treatment.

CDR3 nucleotide sequence: TGTGCCACTCGGGGTAGCGGGGGCCCCAATGAGCAGTTCTTC. The encoded protein is CATRGSGGPNEQFF. The chain is built from TRBV10-3 and TRBJ2-1, with 9 bases that match TRBD2. V was clipped by 10 bases and J by 6 bases; unmatched bases: 10. Germline values: CDR1 ENHRY, CDR2 SYGVKD. The CDR3 spans 14 residues.